This record concerns one TCR beta chain sequence. Its antigen is unidentified. The sample originates from a study of T cell responses to AZD1222 COVID-19 vaccine. Study-level background: Pooled samples include second doses given at about 4 or 12 weeks.

The CDR3 totals 14 residues. The V end lost 5 bases, the J end lost 8 bases, and 13 bases lay between the germline ends. The germline CDR1 and CDR2 sequences are SGHTA and FQGNSA. The repertoire was sequenced with immunoSEQ multiplex PCR; TCRdb's copy has only in-frame clones and lacks some. The sample includes roughly 150,000 clones, under 95% seen only once; the top ten take about 4.4%. General study points: At 160-218 and 743-854, vaccine-associated CD4 TCRs were dominant, and they spanned spike. The study identified only 6 or 7 AZD1222 recipients as seropositive at baseline. A reported finding is that nearly half of spike-specific TCRs target unmutated variant regions.

The chain joins TRBV7-2 to TRBJ1-6; D possibly corresponds to TRBD1 (5 bases). This TCR came from an adult in good health. The source was peripheral blood, collected on day 0 of AZD1222 vaccination. Here the CDR3 DNA reads TGTGCCAGCAGCCGGCAGGGTTATTATTCACCCCTCCACTTT. Its protein is CASSRQGYYSPLHF.